The 27 T cell receptor beta chains below come from one sample, sequenced in a study of blood T cells in healthy people across ages. The use of a sample-barcoded 5' primer and a J-beta primer mix characterized a second PCR of roughly 7 to 12 cycles. TCRdb passed the 5' RACE reads through MiXCR, listing each CDR3 protein once. The sample yields some 710,000 distinct CDR3 sequences, about 24% seen once. The sample comprised blood. The receptors stem from an older man in good health.

Concerning this clonotype itself: Mismatch with germline at one junction end may stem from a read error. V usage is TRBV20-1 and J usage is TRBJ1-6, with TRBD1 matching over 7 bases. The CDR3 consists of 16 residues. CDR1 DFQATT and CDR2 SNEGSKA come from the germline V gene (reference sequence). The CDR3 sequence is CSARGQGGGNNSPLHF. The CDR3 region has the DNA TGCAGTGCCAGAGGGCAGGGGGGCGGGAATAATTCACCCCTCCACTTT.

Of note for this clonotype: At one end, the junction sequence differs from germline, possibly due to a read error. The chain uses TRBV15 and TRBJ2-1; D possibly corresponds to TRBD2 (6 bases). In germline, CDR1 is LNHNV, CDR2 YYDKDF (reference sequence). There are 17 residues in the CDR3. The DNA for the CDR3 is TGTGCCACCAGCAGAGAGGAGGGGATCCCGGGGTTAAATGAGCAGCTCTTC. It yields the protein CATSREEGIPGLNEQLF.

The rearrangement uses TRBV11-2 and TRBJ1-2, with D perhaps matching TRBD1 (6 bases). Looked up from germline, CDR1 is SGHAT and CDR2 is FQNNGV. The germline V and J ends were trimmed by 4 bases and 4 bases, with 25 bases remaining between them. This CDR3 has 18 amino acids. The CDR3 protein is CASSSLRGQRANGYGYTF. CDR3 nucleotides: TGTGCCAGCAGCTCCCTCAGGGGCCAGCGAGCTAACGGCTATGGCTACACCTTC.

The chain links TRBV28 to TRBJ2-3; D may correspond to TRBD1 or TRBD2 (5 bases each). V lost 6 bases and J 5 bases, leaving 9 bases between the germline ends. The CDR3 covers 12 residues. Germline CDR1 MDHEN, CDR2 SYDVKM. The CDR3 sequence: CASRTGGDTQYF. CDR3 DNA: TGTGCCAGCAGAACAGGAGGAGATACGCAGTATTTT.

The chain uses TRBV3-1 and TRBJ1-5; D not resolved. The ends were cut back, 1 base at V and 2 bases at J, with 9 bases in the middle. The CDR3 has 15 residues. In germline, CDR1 is LGHDT, CDR2 YNNKEL (reference sequence). CDR3 protein: CASSQGGWGNQPQHF. The CDR3 nucleotides are TGTGCCAGCAGCCAAGGGGGTTGGGGCAATCAGCCCCAGCATTTT.

This clonotype turned up a few times. V usage is TRBV4-3 and J usage is TRBJ1-6; tentatively, D is TRBD1 (5 bases). Trimming removed 1 base from V and 10 bases from J, with 8 bases in between. The CDR3 sequence is 13 residues long. Per the germline V gene, CDR1 is LGHNA and CDR2 is YSLEER. The DNA for the CDR3 is TGCGCCAGCAGCCAAGTAGGGGTCTCACCCCTCCACTTT. Translating it yields CASSQVGVSPLHF.

J is TRBJ1-1 and V is TRBV12-3 or TRBV12-4; no reliable D call. The V and J ends lost 4 bases and 1 base respectively, with 10 bases between them. The CDR3 is 14 amino acids. The DNA for the CDR3 is TGTGCCAGCAGTTCTCGGGAACAGAACACTGAAGCTTTCTTT. Residues: CASSSREQNTEAFF.

V and J are TRBV7-2 and TRBJ1-2, with 10 bases lining up with TRBD1. Germline V lookup: CDR1 SGHTA, CDR2 FQGNSA. The CDR3 covers 15 residues. V shed 1 base and J 7 bases; nucleotides not matched to a gene: 6. CDR3 protein: CASSLVRDRGGGYTF. CDR3 nucleotides: TGTGCCAGCAGCTTAGTCAGGGACAGGGGAGGTGGCTACACCTTC.

The chain links TRBV3-1 to TRBJ1-1, with D hard to call. CDR1 is LGHDT, CDR2 YNNKEL, per germline (reference sequence). The V end was cut by 0 bases, the J end by 11 bases, with 10 bases between. The CDR3 has 12 amino acids. As DNA, the CDR3 is TGTGCCAGCAGCCAAGAGGGGTGGCGGGCTTTCTTT. It translates to CASSQEGWRAFF.

On this clonotype: The junction and the germline gene differ at one end; a read error may be behind it. The chain combines TRBV11-2 with TRBJ1-4; TRBD1 is a possible D gene (6 bases). Germline V gene data show CDR1 as SGHAT and CDR2 as FQNNGV. The CDR3 has 15 residues. The CDR3, as DNA: TGTGCCAGCAGCCTAATCGGACAGTTAGATGAGAAACTGTTTTTT. This sequence encodes CASSLIGQLDEKLFF.

The CDR3 nucleotides are TGCAGTGCTCGGGACTCAGACTACGAGCAGTACGTC. It yields the protein CSARDSDYEQYV. The chain couples TRBV20-1 to TRBJ2-7; D may be TRBD2 (6 bases). This CDR3 has 12 residues. Trimming pared 5 bases from V and 3 bases from J, leaving 11 bases between. Germline values: CDR1 DFQATT, CDR2 SNEGSKA (reference sequence).

This clonotype showed up just a few times. This chain uses TRBV12-3 or TRBV12-4 with TRBJ1-2; D may be TRBD1 (5 bases). Trimming cost V 6 bases and J 7 bases, with 18 bases left between them. The CDR3 has 14 residues. CDR3 amino acids: CASRGRGRIRGYTF. CDR3 sequence (DNA): TGTGCCAGCAGGGGGAGGGGCCGGATCCGTGGCTACACCTTC.

DNA of the CDR3: TGTGCCAGCAGCCGCCGGGCATCCCAGAACACTGAAGCTTTCTTT. Encoded protein: CASSRRASQNTEAFF. J is TRBJ1-1 and V is TRBV9; D remains ambiguous. V was clipped by 4 bases and J by 1 base, with 14 bases between them. Germline V gives CDR1 SGDLS, CDR2 YYNGEE. This CDR3 is 15 amino acids long.

Notes on this clonotype: The junction departs from the called germline gene at one end, perhaps through a read error. The rearrangement links TRBV6-6 to TRBJ2-5; D call uncertain. The CDR3 contains 9 residues. From germline, CDR1 is MNHNY and CDR2 SVGAGI (reference sequence). The CDR3 DNA reads TGTGCCAGCACACCGTCCCGGCATTTC. It translates to CASTPSRHF.

This chain links TRBV12-3 or TRBV12-4 with TRBJ2-1, with 8 bases lining up with TRBD2. CDR3 length: 18 amino acids. V gave up 6 bases and J gave up 4 bases; unmatched junction bases: 17. The CDR3 nucleotides read TGTGCCAGCAGCCCCCGGATAGCGGGACTCCTAATTTACAATGAGCAGTTCTTC. Translating gives CASSPRIAGLLIYNEQFF.

The genes are TRBV3-1 and TRBJ2-2, with D tentatively TRBD2 (7 bases). CDR1 is LGHDT, CDR2 YNNKEL, per germline (reference sequence). This CDR3 spans 15 amino acids. Trimming cost V 1 base and J 7 bases, with 13 bases left between them. The CDR3 DNA is TGTGCCAGCAGCCAAGTGCGGGGGCGTAGCGGGGAGCTGTTTTTT. This sequence encodes CASSQVRGRSGELFF.

The rearrangement links TRBV20-1 to TRBJ2-4; TRBD2 is a possible D gene (5 bases). Germline V gene data show CDR1 as DFQATT and CDR2 as SNEGSKA (reference sequence). V was clipped by 6 bases and J by 3 bases, with 12 bases between them. The CDR3 totals 13 residues. This chain's CDR3 is CSAPGSVKNIQYF. The CDR3 DNA reads as TGCAGTGCGCCCGGTAGCGTCAAAAACATTCAGTACTTC.

This clonotype was counted ten times or more. This sequence joins TRBV14 and TRBJ2-7; 9 bases line up with TRBD1. Germline values: CDR1 SGHDN, CDR2 FVKESK. The CDR3 extends over 14 amino acids. The ends lost 5 bases at V and 2 bases at J; junction bases unmatched: 4. The CDR3 DNA reads TGTGCCAGCAGCGCACAGGGGGCCACCTACGAGCAGTACTTC. Translation gives CASSAQGATYEQYF.

The sample holds a few counts of this clonotype. The chain has TRBV12-3 or TRBV12-4 and TRBJ2-5; TRBD2 is a possible D gene (6 bases). V was shortened by 8 bases and J by 4 bases, with 20 bases between the two germline ends. The CDR3 spans 15 residues. The CDR3 loop is CASVLGTGVRETQYF. The CDR3 DNA reads TGTGCCAGCGTCCTCGGGACGGGGGTTAGAGAGACCCAGTACTTC.

This chain connects TRBV5-1 to TRBJ2-1, with TRBD2 identical over 8 bases. The CDR3 is 13 amino acids. J lost 7 bases, V lost 4 bases, and 4 bases had no gene match. Germline V gene sequence: CDR1 SGHRS, CDR2 YFSETQ. CDR3 in amino acids: CASSPGGQNEQFF. The DNA for the CDR3 is TGCGCCAGCAGCCCGGGGGGGCAGAATGAGCAGTTCTTC.

This chain joins TRBV18 and TRBJ2-5, with D unclear. Germline lookup yields CDR1 KGHSH and CDR2 LQKENI. CDR3 length: 14 amino acids. V dropped 6 bases and J dropped 0 bases, with 11 bases sitting between them. CDR3 region: CASSLNCNQETQYF. CDR3 nucleotides: TGTGCCAGCTCGCTAAACTGTAACCAAGAGACCCAGTACTTC.

This clonotype was counted only a few times. The rearrangement links TRBV7-9 to TRBJ2-3, with 9 positions matching TRBD2. Germline V gene sequence: CDR1 SEHNR, CDR2 FQNEAQ (reference sequence). The CDR3 sequence is 16 residues long. With 8 bases clipped from V and 2 bases from J, the junction kept 11 bases outside the gene matches. The CDR3 is CASSGTAGGYTDTQYF. DNA of the CDR3: TGTGCCAGCTCGGGAACAGCGGGGGGATACACAGATACGCAGTATTTT. Filled out from reference TRBV7-9 and TRBJ2-3, the complete variable domain reads DTGVSQNPRHKITKRGQNVTFRCDPISEHNRLYWYRQTLGQGPEFLTYFQNEAQLEKSRLLSDRFSAERPKGSFSTLEIQRTEQGDSAMYLCASSGTAGGYTDTQYFGPGTRLTVL.

The rearrangement uses TRBV7-9 and TRBJ2-5, with 9 bases that match TRBD2. With 5 bases clipped from V and 4 bases from J, the junction kept 5 bases outside the gene matches. The V gene's germline CDR1 is SEHNR and CDR2 FQNEAQ (reference sequence). The CDR3 loop spans 14 amino acids. As DNA, the CDR3 is TGTGCCAGCAGCCCTTCACTAGCGGGAGAGACCCAGTACTTC. Encoded protein: CASSPSLAGETQYF. The complete variable domain, with remaining parts taken from reference TRBV7-9 and TRBJ2-5, reads DTGVSQNPRHKITKRGQNVTFRCDPISEHNRLYWYRQTLGQGPEFLTYFQNEAQLEKSRLLSDRFSAERPKGSFSTLEIQRTEQGDSAMYLCASSPSLAGETQYFGPGTRLLVL.

This clonotype has just a few counts. The chain links TRBV7-9 to TRBJ2-3; D gene ambiguous. Per germline, CDR1 SEHNR and CDR2 FQNEAQ (reference sequence). The CDR3 is 17 amino acids. V dropped 1 base and J dropped 5 bases, with 19 bases sitting between them. The CDR3 region has the DNA TGTGCCAGCAGCTTAGGTCGTCCGTTACTAACTCTAGATACGCAGTATTTT. Protein sequence: CASSLGRPLLTLDTQYF. Together with reference TRBV7-9 and TRBJ2-3, the CDR3 gives the full variable domain: DTGVSQNPRHKITKRGQNVTFRCDPISEHNRLYWYRQTLGQGPEFLTYFQNEAQLEKSRLLSDRFSAERPKGSFSTLEIQRTEQGDSAMYLCASSLGRPLLTLDTQYFGPGTRLTVL.

In this sample, this clonotype turned up a few times. A read error may account for a junction end that differs from germline. The chain recombines TRBV7-9 with TRBJ1-1; maybe TRBD1 (5 bases). This CDR3 is built from 17 residues. Looked up from germline, CDR1 is SEHNR and CDR2 is FQNEAQ (reference sequence). CDR3 sequence reads: CASSIASGSVLGTEAFF. The CDR3 nucleotides read TGTGCCAGCAGCATAGCTTCAGGGTCCGTACTGGGCACTGAAGCTTTCTTT.

Many counts were recorded for this clonotype. The CDR3 region is CASSPERGGSYEQYF. CDR3 DNA: TGTGCCAGCTCTCCAGAGCGGGGGGGTTCCTACGAGCAGTACTTC. V and J are TRBV18 and TRBJ2-7, with 10 bases matching TRBD2. Germline V CDR1 and CDR2: KGHSH, LQKENI. V lost 6 bases, J lost 1 base, and 6 bases stayed unmatched. This CDR3 contains 15 residues. Looking up the rest from reference TRBV18 and TRBJ2-7 gives the full variable domain: NAGVMQNPRHLVRRRGQEARLRCSPMKGHSHVYWYRQLPEEGLKFMVYLQKENIIDESGMPKERFSAEFPKEGPSILRIQQVVRGDSAAYFCASSPERGGSYEQYFGPGTRLTVT.

This clonotype was picked up a small number of times. The chain couples TRBV6-5 to TRBJ2-7, with D tentatively TRBD1 (6 bases). V was trimmed by 0 bases and J by 3 bases, leaving 9 bases between them. The CDR3 covers 14 residues. Germline-derived CDR1 and CDR2 are MNHEY and SVGAGI. CDR3 nucleotides: TGTGCCAGCAGTTACTCAGGACAGTTCTACGAGCAGTACTTC. This gives the protein CASSYSGQFYEQYF.